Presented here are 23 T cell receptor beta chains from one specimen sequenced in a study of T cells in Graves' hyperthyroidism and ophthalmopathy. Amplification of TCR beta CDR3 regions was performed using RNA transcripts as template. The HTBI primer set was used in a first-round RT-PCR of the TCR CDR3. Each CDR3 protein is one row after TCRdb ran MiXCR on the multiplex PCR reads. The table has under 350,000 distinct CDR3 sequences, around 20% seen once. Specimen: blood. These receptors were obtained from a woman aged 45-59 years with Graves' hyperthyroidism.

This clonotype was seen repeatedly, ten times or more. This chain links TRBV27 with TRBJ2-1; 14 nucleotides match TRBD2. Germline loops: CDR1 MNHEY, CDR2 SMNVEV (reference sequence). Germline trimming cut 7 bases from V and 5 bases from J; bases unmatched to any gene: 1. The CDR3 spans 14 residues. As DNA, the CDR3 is TGTGCCAGCACGGGACTAGCGGGAGACAATGAGCAGTTCTTC. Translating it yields CASTGLAGDNEQFF.

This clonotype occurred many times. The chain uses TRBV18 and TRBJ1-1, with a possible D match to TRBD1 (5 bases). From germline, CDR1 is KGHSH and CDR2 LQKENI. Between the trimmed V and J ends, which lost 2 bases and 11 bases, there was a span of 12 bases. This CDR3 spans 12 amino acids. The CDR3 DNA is TGTGCCAGCTCACCAACGGGGGATGGGGCTTTCTTT. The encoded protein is CASSPTGDGAFF.

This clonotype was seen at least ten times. CDR3 DNA sequence: TGCAGTGCGACCGGGACGACGAACTTCTACAATGAGCAGTTCTTC. It specifies CSATGTTNFYNEQFF. This chain joins TRBV20-1 and TRBJ2-1, with D perhaps being TRBD1 or TRBD2 (5 bases each). Germline loops: CDR1 DFQATT, CDR2 SNEGSKA (reference sequence). V shed 6 bases and J shed 3 bases, with 18 bases lying between them. The CDR3 contains 15 residues.

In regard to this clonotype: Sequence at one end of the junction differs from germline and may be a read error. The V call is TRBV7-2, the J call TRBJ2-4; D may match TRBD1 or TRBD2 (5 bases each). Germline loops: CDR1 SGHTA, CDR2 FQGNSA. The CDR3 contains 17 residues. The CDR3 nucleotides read TGTGCCAGCGGCTTAGGCCCAACCGGGACCACCAAAAACATTCAGTACTTC. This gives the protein CASGLGPTGTTKNIQYF.

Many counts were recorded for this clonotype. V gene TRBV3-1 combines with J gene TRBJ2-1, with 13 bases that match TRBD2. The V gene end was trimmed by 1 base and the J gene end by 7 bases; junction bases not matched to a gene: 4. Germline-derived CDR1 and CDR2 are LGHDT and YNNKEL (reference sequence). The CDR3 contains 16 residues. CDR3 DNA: TGTGCCAGCAGCCAAGCCGGACTAGCGGGGGTGAATGAGCAGTTCTTC. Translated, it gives CASSQAGLAGVNEQFF.

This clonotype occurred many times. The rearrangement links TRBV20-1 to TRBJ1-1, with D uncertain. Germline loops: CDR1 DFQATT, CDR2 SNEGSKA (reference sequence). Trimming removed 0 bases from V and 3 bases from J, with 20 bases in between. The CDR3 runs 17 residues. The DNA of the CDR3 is TGCAGTGCTAGAGATCTGGCAGGCGGCGTAGGGTACACTGAAGCTTTCTTT. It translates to CSARDLAGGVGYTEAFF.

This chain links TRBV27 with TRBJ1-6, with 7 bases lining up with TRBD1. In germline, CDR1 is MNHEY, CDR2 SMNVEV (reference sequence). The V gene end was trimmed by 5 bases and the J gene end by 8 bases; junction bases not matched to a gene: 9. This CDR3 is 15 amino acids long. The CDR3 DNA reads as TGTGCCAGCAGTCTATACAGGGGTCGAGATTCACCCCTCCACTTT. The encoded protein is CASSLYRGRDSPLHF.

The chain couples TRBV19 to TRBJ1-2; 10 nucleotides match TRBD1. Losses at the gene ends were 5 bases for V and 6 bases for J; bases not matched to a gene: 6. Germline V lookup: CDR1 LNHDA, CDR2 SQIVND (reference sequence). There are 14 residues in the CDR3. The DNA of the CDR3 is TGTGCCAGTAGTGAGGGACAGGGGAAGAATGGCTACACCTTC. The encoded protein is CASSEGQGKNGYTF.

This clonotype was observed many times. The CDR3 sequence: CAVLTSGSMGTQYF. For the CDR3, the DNA is TGTGCCGTCCTGACTAGCGGGAGTATGGGGACCCAGTACTTC. This rearrangement joins TRBV2 to TRBJ2-5; 12 bases are shared with TRBD2. The CDR3 extends over 14 amino acids. The V gene end was trimmed by 11 bases and the J gene end by 7 bases; junction bases not matched to a gene: 11. CDR1 is SNHLY and CDR2 is FYNNEI in the germline V gene.

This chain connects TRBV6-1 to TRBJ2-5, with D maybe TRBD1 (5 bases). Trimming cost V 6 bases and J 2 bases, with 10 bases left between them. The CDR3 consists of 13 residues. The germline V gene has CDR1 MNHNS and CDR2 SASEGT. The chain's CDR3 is CASRGPLQETQYF. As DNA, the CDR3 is TGTGCCAGCAGGGGGCCGTTACAAGAGACCCAGTACTTC.

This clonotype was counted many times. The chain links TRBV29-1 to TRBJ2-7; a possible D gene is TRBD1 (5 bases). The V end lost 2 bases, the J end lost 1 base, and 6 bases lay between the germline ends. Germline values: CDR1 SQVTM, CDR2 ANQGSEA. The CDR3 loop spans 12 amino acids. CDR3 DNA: TGCAGCGTTGAAACAGGATCCTACGAGCAGTACTTC. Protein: CSVETGSYEQYF.

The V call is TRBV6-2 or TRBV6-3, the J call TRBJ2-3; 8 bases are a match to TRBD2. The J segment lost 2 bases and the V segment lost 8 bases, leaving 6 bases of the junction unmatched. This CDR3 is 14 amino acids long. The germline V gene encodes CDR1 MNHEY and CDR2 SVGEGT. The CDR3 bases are TGTGCCAGCTCGGGGGGGGGCCCCACAGATACGCAGTATTTT. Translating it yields CASSGGGPTDTQYF.

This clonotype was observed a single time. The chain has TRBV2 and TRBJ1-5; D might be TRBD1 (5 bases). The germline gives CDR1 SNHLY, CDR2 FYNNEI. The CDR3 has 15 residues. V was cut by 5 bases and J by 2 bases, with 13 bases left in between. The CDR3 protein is CASSPQGGGNQPQHF. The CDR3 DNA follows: TGTGCCAGCAGTCCGCAGGGAGGCGGCAATCAGCCCCAGCATTTT.

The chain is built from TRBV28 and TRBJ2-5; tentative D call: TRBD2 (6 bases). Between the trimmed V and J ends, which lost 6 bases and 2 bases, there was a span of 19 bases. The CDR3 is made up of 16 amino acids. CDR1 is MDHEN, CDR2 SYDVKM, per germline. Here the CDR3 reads CASSTGESGIQETQYF. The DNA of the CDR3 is TGTGCCAGCAGCACGGGGGAATCGGGAATACAAGAGACCCAGTACTTC. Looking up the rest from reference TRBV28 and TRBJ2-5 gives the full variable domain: DVKVTQSSRYLVKRTGEKVFLECVQDMDHENMFWYRQDPGLGLRLIYFSYDVKMKEKGDIPEGYSVSREKKERFSLILESASTNQTSMYLCASSTGESGIQETQYFGPGTRLLVL.

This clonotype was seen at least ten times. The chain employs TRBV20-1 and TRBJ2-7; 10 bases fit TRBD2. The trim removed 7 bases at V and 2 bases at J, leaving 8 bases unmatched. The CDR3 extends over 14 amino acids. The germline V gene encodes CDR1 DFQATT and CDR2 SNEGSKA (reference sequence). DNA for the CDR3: TGCAGTGTCAGTAGGGGGACTAGCGCCTACGAGCAGTACTTC. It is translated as CSVSRGTSAYEQYF.

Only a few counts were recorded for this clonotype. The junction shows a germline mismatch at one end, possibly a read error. CDR3 sequence reads: CASRHRGSNQPKHF. Here the CDR3 DNA reads TGTGCCAGCAGACACAGGGGTTCCAATCAGCCCAAGCATTTT. This chain joins TRBV2 and TRBJ1-5; TRBD1 agrees at 7 bases. Germline values: CDR1 SNHLY, CDR2 FYNNEI. CDR3 length: 14 residues.

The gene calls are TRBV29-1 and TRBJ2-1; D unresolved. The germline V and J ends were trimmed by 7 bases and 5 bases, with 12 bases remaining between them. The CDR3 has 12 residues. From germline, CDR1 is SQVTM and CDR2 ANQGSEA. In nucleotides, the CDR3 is TGCAGCGCTCAAGTGGTCAACAATGAGCAGTTCTTC. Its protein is CSAQVVNNEQFF.

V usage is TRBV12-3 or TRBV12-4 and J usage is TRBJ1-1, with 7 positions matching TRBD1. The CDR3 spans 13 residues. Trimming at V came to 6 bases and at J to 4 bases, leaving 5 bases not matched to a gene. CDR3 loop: CASSPGTVTEAFF. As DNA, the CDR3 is TGTGCCAGCAGCCCCGGGACAGTCACTGAAGCTTTCTTT.

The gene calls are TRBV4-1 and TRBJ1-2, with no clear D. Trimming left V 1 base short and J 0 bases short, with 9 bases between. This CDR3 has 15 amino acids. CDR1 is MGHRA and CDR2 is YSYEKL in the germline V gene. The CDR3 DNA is TGCGCCAGCAGCCAAGCAATGGGAGCTAACTATGGCTACACCTTC. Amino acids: CASSQAMGANYGYTF.

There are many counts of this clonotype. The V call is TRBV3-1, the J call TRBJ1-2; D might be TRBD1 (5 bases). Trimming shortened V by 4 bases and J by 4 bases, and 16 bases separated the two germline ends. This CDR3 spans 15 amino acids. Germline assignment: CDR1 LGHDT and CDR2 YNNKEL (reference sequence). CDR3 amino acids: CASSLDTSGGYGYTF. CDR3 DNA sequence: TGTGCCAGCAGCCTCGACACCTCCGGGGGCTATGGCTACACCTTC.

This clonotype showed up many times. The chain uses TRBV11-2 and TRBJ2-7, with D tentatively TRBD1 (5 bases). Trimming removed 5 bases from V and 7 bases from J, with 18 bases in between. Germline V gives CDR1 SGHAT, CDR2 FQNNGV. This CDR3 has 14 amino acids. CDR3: CASSPSTVTTEQYF. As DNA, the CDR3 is TGTGCCAGCAGCCCTTCGACAGTTACTACGGAGCAGTACTTC.

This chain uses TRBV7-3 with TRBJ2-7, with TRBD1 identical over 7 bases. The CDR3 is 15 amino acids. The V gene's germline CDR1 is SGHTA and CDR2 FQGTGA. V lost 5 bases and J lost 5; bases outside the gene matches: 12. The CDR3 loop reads CASSLLQGNLDEQYF. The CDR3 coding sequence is TGTGCCAGCAGCCTGTTACAGGGGAATCTGGACGAGCAGTACTTC.

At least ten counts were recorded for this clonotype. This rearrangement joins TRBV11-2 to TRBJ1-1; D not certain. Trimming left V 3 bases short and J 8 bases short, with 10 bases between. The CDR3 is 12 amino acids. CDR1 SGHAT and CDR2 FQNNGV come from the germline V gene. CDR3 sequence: CASSFGEAEAFF. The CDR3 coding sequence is TGTGCCAGCAGCTTCGGAGAAGCCGAAGCTTTCTTT.